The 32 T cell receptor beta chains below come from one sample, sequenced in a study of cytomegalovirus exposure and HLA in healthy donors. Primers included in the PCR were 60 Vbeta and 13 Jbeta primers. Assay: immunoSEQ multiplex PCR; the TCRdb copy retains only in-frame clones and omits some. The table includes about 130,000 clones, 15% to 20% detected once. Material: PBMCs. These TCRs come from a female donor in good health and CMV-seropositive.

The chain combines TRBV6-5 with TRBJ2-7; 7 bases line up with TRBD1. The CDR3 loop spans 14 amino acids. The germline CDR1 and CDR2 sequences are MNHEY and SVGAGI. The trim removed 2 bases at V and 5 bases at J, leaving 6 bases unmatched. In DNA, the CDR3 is TGTGCCAGCAGTTACGTGACAGGGTACAACGAGCAGTACTTC. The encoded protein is CASSYVTGYNEQYF.

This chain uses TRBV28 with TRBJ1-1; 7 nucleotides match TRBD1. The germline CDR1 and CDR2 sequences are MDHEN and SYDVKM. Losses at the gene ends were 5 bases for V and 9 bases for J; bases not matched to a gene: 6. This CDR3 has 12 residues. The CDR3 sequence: CASSIRGAQAFF. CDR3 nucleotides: TGTGCCAGCAGTATCAGGGGGGCTCAAGCTTTCTTT.

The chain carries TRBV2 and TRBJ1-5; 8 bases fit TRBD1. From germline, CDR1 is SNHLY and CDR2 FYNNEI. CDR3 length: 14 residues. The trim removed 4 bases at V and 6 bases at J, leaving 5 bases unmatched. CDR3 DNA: TGTGCCAGCAGTGTACAGGGGGTGCTTCAGCCCCAGCATTTT. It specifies CASSVQGVLQPQHF.

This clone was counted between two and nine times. Here the CDR3 DNA reads TGTGCCAGCTCTGCGGGGGGGCGCGTCCAAGAGACCCAGTACTTC. The encoded protein is CASSAGGRVQETQYF. The chain combines TRBV9 with TRBJ2-5; 9 bases fit TRBD2. Germline lookup yields CDR1 SGDLS and CDR2 YYNGEE. The CDR3 length is 15 residues. The junction had 8 bases not matched to a gene; V was cut back by 7 bases and J by 1 base.

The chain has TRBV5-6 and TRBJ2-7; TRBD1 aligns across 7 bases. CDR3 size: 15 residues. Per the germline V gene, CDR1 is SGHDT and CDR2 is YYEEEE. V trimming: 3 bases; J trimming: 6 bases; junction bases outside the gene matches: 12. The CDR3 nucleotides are TGTGCCAGCAGCTCCTCGGACAGGCTCGGACGCGAGCAGTACTTC. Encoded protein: CASSSSDRLGREQYF.

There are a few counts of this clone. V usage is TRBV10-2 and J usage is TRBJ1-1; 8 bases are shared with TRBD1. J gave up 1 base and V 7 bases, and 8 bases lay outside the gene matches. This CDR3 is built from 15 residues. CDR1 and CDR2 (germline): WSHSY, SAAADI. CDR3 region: CASIDHRGANTEAFF. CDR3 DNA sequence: TGCGCCAGCATTGATCACAGGGGGGCGAACACTGAAGCTTTCTTT.

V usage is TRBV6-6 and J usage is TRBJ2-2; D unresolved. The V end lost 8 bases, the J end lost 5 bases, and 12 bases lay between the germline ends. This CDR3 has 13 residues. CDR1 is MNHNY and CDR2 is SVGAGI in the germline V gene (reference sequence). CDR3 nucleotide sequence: TGTGCCAGCGGGCGTGTGTGGACCGGGGAGCTGTTTTTT. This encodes CASGRVWTGELFF.

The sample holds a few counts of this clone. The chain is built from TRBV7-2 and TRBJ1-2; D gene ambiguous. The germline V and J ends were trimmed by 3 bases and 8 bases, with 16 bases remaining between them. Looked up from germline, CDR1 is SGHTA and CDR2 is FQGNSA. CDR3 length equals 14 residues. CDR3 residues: CASSFYAEADGYTF. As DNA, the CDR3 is TGTGCCAGCAGCTTTTACGCAGAGGCAGACGGCTACACCTTC.

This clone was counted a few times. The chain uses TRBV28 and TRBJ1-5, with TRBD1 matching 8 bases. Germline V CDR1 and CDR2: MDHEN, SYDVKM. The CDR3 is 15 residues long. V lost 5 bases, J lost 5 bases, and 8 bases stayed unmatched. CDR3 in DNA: TGTGCCAGCAGTCGACTTGACAGGGGCTATCAGCCCCAGCATTTT. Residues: CASSRLDRGYQPQHF.

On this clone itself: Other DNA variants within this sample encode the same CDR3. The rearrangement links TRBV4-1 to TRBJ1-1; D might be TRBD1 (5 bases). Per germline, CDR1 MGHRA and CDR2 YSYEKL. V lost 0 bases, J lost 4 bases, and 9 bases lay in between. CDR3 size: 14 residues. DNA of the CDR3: TGCGCCAGCAGCCAAGAAGCAGGGCCCACTGAAGCTTTCTTT. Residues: CASSQEAGPTEAFF.

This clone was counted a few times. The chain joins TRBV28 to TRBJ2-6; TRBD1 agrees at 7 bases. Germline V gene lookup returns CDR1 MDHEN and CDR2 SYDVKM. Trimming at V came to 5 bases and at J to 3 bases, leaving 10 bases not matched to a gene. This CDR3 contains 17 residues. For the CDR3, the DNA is TGTGCCAGCAGTCCGGGACAGCCTTTTGGTGGGGCCAACGTCCTGACTTTC. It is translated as CASSPGQPFGGANVLTF.

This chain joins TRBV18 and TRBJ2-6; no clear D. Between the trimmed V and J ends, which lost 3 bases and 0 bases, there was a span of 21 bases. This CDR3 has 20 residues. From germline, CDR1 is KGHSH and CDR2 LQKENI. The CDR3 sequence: CASSPFIGEGTSSGANVLTF. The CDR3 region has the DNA TGTGCCAGCTCACCGTTCATCGGAGAAGGCACGAGCTCTGGGGCCAACGTCCTGACTTTC.

CDR3 in amino acids: CASSQGFGGSSTDTQYF. CDR3 sequence (DNA): TGCGCCAGCAGCCAAGGTTTTGGCGGGAGCAGCACAGATACGCAGTATTTT. The chain links TRBV4-3 to TRBJ2-3, with 7 bases that match TRBD2. The V gene end was trimmed by 1 base and the J gene end by 0 bases; junction bases not matched to a gene: 7. Germline values: CDR1 LGHNA, CDR2 YSLEER. The CDR3 covers 17 residues.

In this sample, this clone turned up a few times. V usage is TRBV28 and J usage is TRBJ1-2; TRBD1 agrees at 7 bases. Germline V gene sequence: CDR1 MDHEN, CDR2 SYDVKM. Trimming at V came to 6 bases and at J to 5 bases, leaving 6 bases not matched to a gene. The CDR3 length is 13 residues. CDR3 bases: TGTGCCAGCAGCCTAGGGGGCGAGTATGGCTACACCTTC. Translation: CASSLGGEYGYTF.

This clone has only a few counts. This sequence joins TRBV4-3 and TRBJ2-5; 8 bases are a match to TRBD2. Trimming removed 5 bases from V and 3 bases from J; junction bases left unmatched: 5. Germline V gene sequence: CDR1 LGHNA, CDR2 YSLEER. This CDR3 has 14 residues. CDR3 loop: CASSFSAGEETQYF. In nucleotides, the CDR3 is TGCGCCAGCAGCTTTTCAGCGGGGGAAGAGACCCAGTACTTC.

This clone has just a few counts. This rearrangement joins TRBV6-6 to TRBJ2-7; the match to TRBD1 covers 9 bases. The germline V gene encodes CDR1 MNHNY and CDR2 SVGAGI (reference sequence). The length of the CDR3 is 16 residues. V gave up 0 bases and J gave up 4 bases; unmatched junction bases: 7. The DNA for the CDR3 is TGTGCCAGCAGTTACTCTGGGACAGGGAATTTTTACGAGCAGTACTTC. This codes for CASSYSGTGNFYEQYF.

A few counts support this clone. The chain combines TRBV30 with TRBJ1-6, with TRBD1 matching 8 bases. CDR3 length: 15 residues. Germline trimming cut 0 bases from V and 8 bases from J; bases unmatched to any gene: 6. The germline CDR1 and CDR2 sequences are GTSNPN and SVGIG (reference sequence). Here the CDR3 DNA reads TGTGCCTGGAGTGTTTCGACAGGGGCTTATTCACCCCTCCACTTT. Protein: CAWSVSTGAYSPLHF.

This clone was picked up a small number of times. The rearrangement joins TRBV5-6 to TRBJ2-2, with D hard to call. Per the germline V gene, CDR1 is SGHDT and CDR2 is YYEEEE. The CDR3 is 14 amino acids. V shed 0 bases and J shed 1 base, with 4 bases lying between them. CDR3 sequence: CASSLDRNTGELFF. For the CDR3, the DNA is TGTGCCAGCAGCTTGGACAGGAACACCGGGGAGCTGTTTTTT.

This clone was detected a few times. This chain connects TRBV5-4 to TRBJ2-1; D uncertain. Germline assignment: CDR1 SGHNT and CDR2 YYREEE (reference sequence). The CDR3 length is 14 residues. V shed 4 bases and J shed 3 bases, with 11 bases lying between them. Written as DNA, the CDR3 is TGTGCCAGCAGCAACAGACGAAGCTACAATGAGCAGTTCTTC. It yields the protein CASSNRRSYNEQFF.

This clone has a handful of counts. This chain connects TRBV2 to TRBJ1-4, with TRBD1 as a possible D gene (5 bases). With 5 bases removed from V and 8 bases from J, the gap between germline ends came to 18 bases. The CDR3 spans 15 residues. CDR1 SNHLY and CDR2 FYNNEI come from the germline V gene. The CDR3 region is CASSSLGVGLEKLFF. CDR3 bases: TGTGCCAGCAGTTCTCTAGGGGTGGGGTTGGAAAAACTGTTTTTT.

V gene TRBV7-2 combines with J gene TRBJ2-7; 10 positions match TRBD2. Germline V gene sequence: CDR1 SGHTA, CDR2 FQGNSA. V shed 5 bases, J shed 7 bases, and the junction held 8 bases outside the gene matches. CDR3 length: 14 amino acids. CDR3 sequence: CASSHPGLAREQYF. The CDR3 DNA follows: TGTGCCAGCAGCCACCCGGGACTAGCGAGGGAGCAGTACTTC.

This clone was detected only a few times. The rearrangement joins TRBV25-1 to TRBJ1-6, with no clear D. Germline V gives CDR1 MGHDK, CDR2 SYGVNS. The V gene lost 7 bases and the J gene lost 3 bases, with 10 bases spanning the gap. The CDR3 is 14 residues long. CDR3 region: CASTVSRYNSPLHF. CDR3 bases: TGTGCCAGCACCGTGAGCCGCTATAATTCACCCCTCCACTTT.

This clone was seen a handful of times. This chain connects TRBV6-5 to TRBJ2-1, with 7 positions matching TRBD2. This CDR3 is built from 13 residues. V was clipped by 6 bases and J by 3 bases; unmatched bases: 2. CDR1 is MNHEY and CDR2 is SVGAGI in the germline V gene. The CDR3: CASRRDYYNEQFF. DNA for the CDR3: TGTGCCAGCAGGAGGGACTACTACAATGAGCAGTTCTTC.

In nucleotides, the CDR3 is TGCAGCGTTGATGGGGTGACAGGAAACTATGGCTACACCTTC. Amino acid sequence: CSVDGVTGNYGYTF. The V gene is TRBV29-1, the J gene TRBJ1-2; weak D call: TRBD1 (6 bases). CDR1 and CDR2 from the germline V gene are SQVTM and ANQGSEA. CDR3 length: 14 amino acids. The ends were cut back, 3 bases at V and 2 bases at J, with 13 bases in the middle. Variable domain in full (rest from reference TRBV29-1 and TRBJ1-2): SAVISQKPSRDICQRGTSLTIQCQVDSQVTMMFWYRQQPGQSLTLIATANQGSEATYESGFVIDKFPISRPNLTFSTLTVSNMSPEDSSIYLCSVDGVTGNYGYTFGSGTRLTVV.

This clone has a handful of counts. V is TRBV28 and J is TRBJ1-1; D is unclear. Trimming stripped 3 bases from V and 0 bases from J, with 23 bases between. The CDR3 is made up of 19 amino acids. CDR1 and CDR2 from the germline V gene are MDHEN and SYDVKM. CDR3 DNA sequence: TGTGCCAGCAGTTTTGAGACCGGGAGTCTAGTATTCATGAACACTGAAGCTTTCTTT. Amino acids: CASSFETGSLVFMNTEAFF. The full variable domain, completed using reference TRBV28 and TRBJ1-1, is DVKVTQSSRYLVKRTGEKVFLECVQDMDHENMFWYRQDPGLGLRLIYFSYDVKMKEKGDIPEGYSVSREKKERFSLILESASTNQTSMYLCASSFETGSLVFMNTEAFFGQGTRLTVV.

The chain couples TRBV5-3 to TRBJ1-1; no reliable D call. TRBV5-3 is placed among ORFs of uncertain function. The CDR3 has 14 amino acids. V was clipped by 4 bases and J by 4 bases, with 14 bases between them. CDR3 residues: CARSGARVSTEAFF. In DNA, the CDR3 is TGTGCCAGAAGCGGAGCGAGGGTAAGCACTGAAGCTTTCTTT.

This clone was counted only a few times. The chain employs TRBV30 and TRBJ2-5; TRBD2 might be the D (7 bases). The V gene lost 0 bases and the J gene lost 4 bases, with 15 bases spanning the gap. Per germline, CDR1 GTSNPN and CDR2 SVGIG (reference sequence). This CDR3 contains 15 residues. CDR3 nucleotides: TGTGCCTGGAGTGTAGGGGCGGGGGCCCTAGAGACCCAGTACTTC. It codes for CAWSVGAGALETQYF.

The CDR3 loop reads CASSSRAATEAFF. In DNA form, the CDR3 reads TGTGCCAGCAGCTCCAGGGCGGCCACTGAAGCTTTCTTT. J is TRBJ1-1 and V is TRBV7-2; perhaps TRBD1 as D (5 bases). Deletions cut 4 bases from V and 4 bases from J, with 10 bases between. CDR1 and CDR2 from the germline V gene are SGHTA and FQGNSA. The CDR3 has 13 residues.

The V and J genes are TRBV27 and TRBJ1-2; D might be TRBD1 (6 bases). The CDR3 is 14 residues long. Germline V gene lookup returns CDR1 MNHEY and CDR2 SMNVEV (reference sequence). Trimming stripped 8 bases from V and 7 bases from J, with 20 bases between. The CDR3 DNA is TGTGCCAGCGCCAGGGGTGGGGCAGCTCTTGGCTACACCTTC. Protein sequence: CASARGGAALGYTF.

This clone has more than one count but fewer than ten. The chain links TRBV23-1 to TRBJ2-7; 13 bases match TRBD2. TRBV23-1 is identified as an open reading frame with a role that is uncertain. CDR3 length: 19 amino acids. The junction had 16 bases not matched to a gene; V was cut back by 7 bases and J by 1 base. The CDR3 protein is CASIHHLVWTSGSSYEQYF. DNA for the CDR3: TGCGCCAGCATCCATCATCTCGTCTGGACTAGCGGGAGTTCCTACGAGCAGTACTTC.

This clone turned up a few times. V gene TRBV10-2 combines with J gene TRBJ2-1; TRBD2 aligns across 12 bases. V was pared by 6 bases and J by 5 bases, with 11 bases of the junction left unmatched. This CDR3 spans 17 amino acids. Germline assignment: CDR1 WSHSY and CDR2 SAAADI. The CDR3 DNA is TGCGCCAGCAGACGCTGGACTAGCGGGGAAGGTAACAATGAGCAGTTCTTC. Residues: CASRRWTSGEGNNEQFF.

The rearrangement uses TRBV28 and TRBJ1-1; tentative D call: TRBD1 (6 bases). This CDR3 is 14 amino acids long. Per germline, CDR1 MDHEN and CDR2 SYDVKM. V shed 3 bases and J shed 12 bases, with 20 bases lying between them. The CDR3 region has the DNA TGTGCCAGCAGTTTTCGCAACAGGGTTCCGGAATCTTTCTTT. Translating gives CASSFRNRVPESFF.